This TCR beta chain was sequenced in a study of blood T cell repertoires in COVID-19. In the study overall: Acute and convalescent COVID-19 samples came from the United States, Italy and Spain. PBMCs, B-cell-depleted T cells, or T cells were the source of the cDNA or gDNA that made up the material.

This CDR3 spans 13 amino acids. Germline CDR1 reads GTSNPN; CDR2 reads SVGIG (reference sequence). The germline V and J ends were trimmed by 2 bases and 7 bases, with 12 bases remaining between them. In the original processing: Reference gene primer amplification in the assay estimated nucleated cell counts. The protocol was immunoSEQ multiplex PCR, while the TCRdb copy is restricted to in-frame clones and leaves out a portion. The DNA gave D and trimming, while V, J and clone size come from that table. Of under 200,000 clones in the sample, approximately 83% were seen once. Sequences were obtained from peripheral blood. This TCR derives from a human donor with acute or convalescent COVID-19. The donor label of this sample is uncertain. V usage is TRBV30 and J usage is TRBJ1-5; TRBD1 might be the D (6 bases). As DNA, the CDR3 is TGTGCCTGGAGTCCACAGGGAGGGCAGCCCCAGCATTTT. This sequence encodes CAWSPQGGQPQHF.